This TCR beta chain derives from a study of T cell responses to AZD1222 COVID-19 vaccine. Study-level findings and limits: Baseline seropositives among AZD1222 recipients totaled only 5 to 7.

The repertoire was sequenced with immunoSEQ multiplex PCR; TCRdb's copy has only in-frame clones and lacks some. The sample lists about 140,000 clones, about 90% occurring once. For this clone: Its matching antigen is unknown.

The CDR3 runs to 14 residues. V lost 0 bases and J 3 bases, leaving 10 bases between the germline ends. CDR1 is SGHDT and CDR2 is YYEEEE in the germline V gene. This chain joins TRBV5-6 and TRBJ2-7; weak D call: TRBD1 (5 bases). The sequence came from an adult in good health. Source: peripheral blood, taken on day 0 of AZD1222 vaccination. This chain's CDR3 is CASSLGGQSYEQYF. CDR3 nucleotides: TGTGCCAGCAGCTTGGGGGGCCAGAGCTACGAGCAGTACTTC.